Given below is one TCR beta chain in context. Original processing notes: Using reference gene primer amplification, nucleated cell counts were estimated. This table comes from immunoSEQ multiplex PCR, and its TCRdb copy is limited to in-frame clones, with some not included. The V and J calls and the clone size are those of that table, but D and trimming were determined from the DNA. The sample yields about 27,000 clones, around two thirds seen once. The data are from a study of blood T cell repertoires in COVID-19. Study-wide background: Spain, Italy and the United States supplied samples that represented acute and convalescent COVID-19. The cDNA or gDNA used as material had been derived from T cells, B-cell-depleted T cells, or PBMCs.

This clonotype was sampled from a man aged 60 to 69 with active or convalescent COVID-19. Sequenced: peripheral blood.

CDR3 in amino acids: CASSLEGISTDTQYF. The CDR3 region has the DNA TGTGCCAGCAGCTTAGAGGGGATCAGCACAGATACGCAGTATTTT. The chain employs TRBV7-9 and TRBJ2-3, with D maybe TRBD1 (5 bases). The CDR3 totals 15 residues. Per the germline V gene, CDR1 is SEHNR and CDR2 is FQNEAQ (reference sequence). Trimming stripped 1 base from V and 0 bases from J, with 8 bases between. Using reference TRBV7-9 and TRBJ2-3 for the parts outside the CDR3, the full variable domain is DTGVSQNPRHKITKRGQNVTFRCDPISEHNRLYWYRQTLGQGPEFLTYFQNEAQLEKSRLLSDRFSAERPKGSFSTLEIQRTEQGDSAMYLCASSLEGISTDTQYFGPGTRLTVL.